A selection of T cell receptor beta chains follows, all from one sample in a study of beta chain features in type 1 diabetes. Libraries were prepared by immunoSEQ multiplex PCR; TCRdb keeps only in-frame clonotypes and omits some of them. The profile covers approximately 470,000 clones, with approximately 30% appearing a single time and roughly 0.06% taken by the ten largest. The sample comprised naive CD4+ T cells from blood. All receptors derive from a man younger than 35 in good health. Each CDR3 is given with its conserved first and last residue. Fields, in order: V gene, D gene, J gene, clone size, CDR3 DNA, CDR3 protein. The D gene is left open where the match is weak. Expanded clones are given a class, and other clones once, few, many or no size at all.

v_call: TRBV5-4
d_call: -
j_call: TRBJ2-5
clone_size: -
cdr3_nt: TGTGCCAGCAGCTTGGGCCCGGAGGAGACCCAGTACTTC
cdr3_aa: CASSLGPEETQYF

v_call: TRBV5-4
d_call: -
j_call: TRBJ2-4
clone_size: few
cdr3_nt: TGTGCCAGCAGCTTGGATCTAGCCAAAAACATTCAGTACTTC
cdr3_aa: CASSLDLAKNIQYF

v_call: TRBV11-2
d_call: -
j_call: TRBJ2-5
clone_size: few
cdr3_nt: TGTGCCAGCAGCGCCTTCGCGACCCAGTACTTC
cdr3_aa: CASSAFATQYF

v_call: TRBV9
d_call: -
j_call: TRBJ2-7
clone_size: -
cdr3_nt: TGTGCCAGCAGCCAGTGGTCAGAGCCCGCCTACGAGCAGTACTTC
cdr3_aa: CASSQWSEPAYEQYF

v_call: TRBV27
d_call: -
j_call: TRBJ2-5
clone_size: -
cdr3_nt: TGTGCCAGCAGTTATACAGGGGAGGAGGAGACCCAGTACTTC
cdr3_aa: CASSYTGEEETQYF

v_call: TRBV7-2
d_call: -
j_call: TRBJ2-5
clone_size: -
cdr3_nt: TGTGCCAGCAGCTTATTTGCCCTCGGGACCCAGTACTTC
cdr3_aa: CASSLFALGTQYF

v_call: TRBV7-9
d_call: TRBD2
j_call: TRBJ2-1
clone_size: -
cdr3_nt: TGTGCCAGCAGATCCGGACTAGCGCCTTACAATGAGCAGTTCTTC
cdr3_aa: CASRSGLAPYNEQFF

v_call: TRBV15
d_call: TRBD2
j_call: TRBJ2-1
clone_size: -
cdr3_nt: TGTGCCACCATGCGGGAGGATGACAATGAGCAGTTCTTC
cdr3_aa: CATMREDDNEQFF

v_call: TRBV30
d_call: -
j_call: TRBJ1-1
clone_size: -
cdr3_nt: TGTGCACTCTCGGTCAGCCCGAACACTGAAGCTTTCTTT
cdr3_aa: CALSVSPNTEAFF

v_call: TRBV29-1
d_call: TRBD2
j_call: TRBJ2-3
clone_size: -
cdr3_nt: TGCAGCGTTGATCCGACTAGCGGGAGGGCCGTGGGCACAGATACGCAGTATTTT
cdr3_aa: CSVDPTSGRAVGTDTQYF

v_call: TRBV7-9
d_call: -
j_call: TRBJ1-1
clone_size: few
cdr3_nt: TGTGCCAGCAGCTTAAACAGGGAAGCTTTCTTT
cdr3_aa: CASSLNREAFF

v_call: TRBV12-2
d_call: -
j_call: TRBJ2-4
clone_size: -
cdr3_nt: TGTGCAAGTCGCCGTCTTAGTCCGGGACAGTCCATTCAGTACTTC
cdr3_aa: CASRRLSPGQSIQYF

v_call: TRBV5-4
d_call: -
j_call: TRBJ2-1
clone_size: few
cdr3_nt: TGTGCCAGCAGCGTCCAGGGGACATTATCCTACAATGAGCAGTTCTTC
cdr3_aa: CASSVQGTLSYNEQFF

v_call: TRBV16
d_call: -
j_call: TRBJ2-1
clone_size: few
cdr3_nt: TGTGCCAGCAGCCCCCTGGAGACTAGTGGGTTCTTC
cdr3_aa: CASSPLETSGFF

v_call: TRBV30
d_call: -
j_call: TRBJ2-1
clone_size: few
cdr3_nt: TGTGCCTGGAGTGTAATAGATGAGCAGTTCTTC
cdr3_aa: CAWSVIDEQFF

v_call: TRBV14
d_call: -
j_call: TRBJ2-5
clone_size: few
cdr3_nt: TGTGCCAGCAGCCAAGCGTGGCGGGGAGAGACCCAGTACTTC
cdr3_aa: CASSQAWRGETQYF

v_call: TRBV1
d_call: -
j_call: TRBJ2-7
clone_size: -
cdr3_nt: TGCACCAGCAGCCAAGGGCGGAAGGCGCGGATATACGAGCAGTACTTC
cdr3_aa: CTSSQGRKARIYEQYF

v_call: TRBV25-1
d_call: -
j_call: TRBJ2-5
clone_size: few
cdr3_nt: TGTGCCAGCAGTGATGATGCCGGGAGTCAACGGGAGACCCAGTACTTC
cdr3_aa: CASSDDAGSQRETQYF

v_call: TRBV7-2
d_call: TRBD2
j_call: TRBJ2-5
clone_size: -
cdr3_nt: TGTGCCAGCAGCCCTAGTGGACTAGCGGGAGTGGGGGAGACCCAGTACTTC
cdr3_aa: CASSPSGLAGVGETQYF

v_call: TRBV29-1
d_call: -
j_call: TRBJ2-2
clone_size: -
cdr3_nt: TGCAGCGTTGTGGTGGTAGCGCCCACCGGGGAGCTGTTTTTT
cdr3_aa: CSVVVVAPTGELFF

v_call: TRBV27
d_call: TRBD2
j_call: TRBJ2-5
clone_size: few
cdr3_nt: TGTGCCAGCAGGATGACTAGCCGGGAGACCCAGTACTTC
cdr3_aa: CASRMTSRETQYF

v_call: TRBV30
d_call: -
j_call: TRBJ2-7
clone_size: -
cdr3_nt: TGTGCCTGGAGTGCGGACGGCTACGAGCAGTACTTC
cdr3_aa: CAWSADGYEQYF

v_call: TRBV9
d_call: TRBD1
j_call: TRBJ2-2
clone_size: -
cdr3_nt: TGTGCCAGCACGTTTGGACAGGGTGCCACCGGGGAGCTGTTTTTT
cdr3_aa: CASTFGQGATGELFF

v_call: TRBV9
d_call: -
j_call: TRBJ2-3
clone_size: -
cdr3_nt: TGTGCCAGCAGCTCAGAGTCTAGCAAAACGCAGTATTTT
cdr3_aa: CASSSESSKTQYF

v_call: TRBV6-7
d_call: -
j_call: TRBJ2-6
clone_size: few
cdr3_nt: TGTGCCAGCGTCCTCAGGAGGGGAGCCTCTGGGGCCAACGTCCTGACTTTC
cdr3_aa: CASVLRRGASGANVLTF

v_call: TRBV30
d_call: -
j_call: TRBJ2-3
clone_size: -
cdr3_nt: TGTGCAGCAGGGGGCACAGATACGCAGTATTTT
cdr3_aa: CAAGGTDTQYF

v_call: TRBV15
d_call: -
j_call: TRBJ2-6
clone_size: -
cdr3_nt: TGTGCCACCAGCTTTCGTTTCAGCCTCGGGGCCTCTGGGGCCAACGTCCTGACTTTC
cdr3_aa: CATSFRFSLGASGANVLTF

v_call: TRBV5-1
d_call: -
j_call: TRBJ2-1
clone_size: -
cdr3_nt: TGCGCCAGCAGAACCACGGGACCCCAAAATGAGCAGTTCTTC
cdr3_aa: CASRTTGPQNEQFF

v_call: TRBV25-1
d_call: -
j_call: TRBJ2-5
clone_size: few
cdr3_nt: TGTGCCAGCAGTGAATTGTCGGGGGCGCCGGGAGAGACCCAGTACTTC
cdr3_aa: CASSELSGAPGETQYF

v_call: TRBV29-1
d_call: TRBD1
j_call: TRBJ1-4
clone_size: -
cdr3_nt: TGCAGCGTCACTCTGGGACAGGGGAGAGAAAAACTGTTTTTT
cdr3_aa: CSVTLGQGREKLFF

v_call: TRBV7-6
d_call: TRBD2
j_call: TRBJ2-2
clone_size: -
cdr3_nt: TGTGCCAGCAGCTCGCAAGGCGGGAGGATGATCGGGGAGCTGTTTTTT
cdr3_aa: CASSSQGGRMIGELFF

v_call: TRBV23-1
d_call: -
j_call: TRBJ2-2
clone_size: -
cdr3_nt: TGCGCCAGCAGTCTAAGGCAGGGCGACGCCGGGGAGCTGTTTTTT
cdr3_aa: CASSLRQGDAGELFF

v_call: TRBV13
d_call: TRBD2
j_call: TRBJ2-1
clone_size: -
cdr3_nt: TGTGCCAGCAGCCCCCTTGGTCTAGCGGGATTCAATGAGCAGTTCTTC
cdr3_aa: CASSPLGLAGFNEQFF

v_call: TRBV10-3
d_call: -
j_call: TRBJ2-1
clone_size: few
cdr3_nt: TGTGCCATCAGTGGTTCCGGAATTGGTGAGCAGTTCTTC
cdr3_aa: CAISGSGIGEQFF

v_call: TRBV7-2
d_call: -
j_call: TRBJ2-1
clone_size: -
cdr3_nt: TGTGCCAGCAGCCGTACCGGGACTGAGGTCCACAATGAGCAGTTCTTC
cdr3_aa: CASSRTGTEVHNEQFF

v_call: TRBV2
d_call: TRBD1
j_call: TRBJ1-1
clone_size: few
cdr3_nt: TGTGCTACTAACCGGGACAGGGACACTGAAGCTTTCTTT
cdr3_aa: CATNRDRDTEAFF

v_call: TRBV5-1
d_call: TRBD1
j_call: TRBJ2-2
clone_size: -
cdr3_nt: TGCGCCAGCAGCCAAACCGGACAGGGGAACACCGGGGAGCTGTTTTTT
cdr3_aa: CASSQTGQGNTGELFF

v_call: TRBV5-6
d_call: -
j_call: TRBJ2-7
clone_size: -
cdr3_nt: TGTGCCAGCAGCTTGATCCAGCGGACTTCCTACGAGCAGTACTTC
cdr3_aa: CASSLIQRTSYEQYF

v_call: TRBV20-1
d_call: -
j_call: TRBJ2-2
clone_size: -
cdr3_nt: TGCAGTGCTAGAGGTAGCGGGGAGCTGTTTTTT
cdr3_aa: CSARGSGELFF

v_call: TRBV10-3
d_call: TRBD2
j_call: TRBJ2-1
clone_size: -
cdr3_nt: TGTGCCATCAGTGTTAGGGCTAGCGGGGACTACAATGAGCAGTTCTTC
cdr3_aa: CAISVRASGDYNEQFF

v_call: TRBV9
d_call: TRBD2
j_call: TRBJ2-1
clone_size: few
cdr3_nt: TGTGCCAGCAGCGTATTAACTAGCGGGAGTGATGAGCAGTTCTTC
cdr3_aa: CASSVLTSGSDEQFF

v_call: TRBV6-1
d_call: -
j_call: TRBJ1-2
clone_size: once
cdr3_nt: TGTGCCAGCAGTCGATTTATTGGGTTCGGTGGCTACACCTTC
cdr3_aa: CASSRFIGFGGYTF

v_call: TRBV7-9
d_call: -
j_call: TRBJ2-7
clone_size: few
cdr3_nt: TGTGCCAGCAGCCCCACCCGGGTCCATTCGCCCGAGCAGTACTTC
cdr3_aa: CASSPTRVHSPEQYF

v_call: TRBV15
d_call: -
j_call: TRBJ1-4
clone_size: -
cdr3_nt: TGTGCCACCAGCAGAGATCCCAGCGGCAGGACAAATGAAAAACTGTTTTTT
cdr3_aa: CATSRDPSGRTNEKLFF

v_call: TRBV18
d_call: -
j_call: TRBJ1-1
clone_size: few
cdr3_nt: TGTGCCAGCTCACCAATGACAGGTGAAGCTTTCTTT
cdr3_aa: CASSPMTGEAFF

v_call: TRBV14
d_call: -
j_call: TRBJ2-7
clone_size: -
cdr3_nt: TGTGCCAGCAGCCAAGATAAGGGCAGCAGGTTCGACGAGCAGTACTTC
cdr3_aa: CASSQDKGSRFDEQYF

v_call: TRBV19
d_call: TRBD2
j_call: TRBJ2-1
clone_size: -
cdr3_nt: TGTGCCAGTAGTATAGGGACTAGCGGTTACAATGAGCAGTTCTTC
cdr3_aa: CASSIGTSGYNEQFF

v_call: TRBV29-1
d_call: -
j_call: TRBJ2-7
clone_size: -
cdr3_nt: TGCAGCGTTGGGAGGGACCCCCCTTACGAGCAGTACTTC
cdr3_aa: CSVGRDPPYEQYF

v_call: TRBV30
d_call: TRBD1
j_call: TRBJ1-1
clone_size: -
cdr3_nt: TGTGCCTGGAGTGTACGTCGGGACAGGTCTTCTTTTACTTTCTTT
cdr3_aa: CAWSVRRDRSSFTFF

v_call: TRBV12-5
d_call: -
j_call: TRBJ2-4
clone_size: few
cdr3_nt: TGTGCTAGTGGTCCAACTTTTTCGAAAGGAGCGGCCAAAAACATTCAGTACTTC
cdr3_aa: CASGPTFSKGAAKNIQYF

v_call: TRBV7-9
d_call: -
j_call: TRBJ1-1
clone_size: -
cdr3_nt: TGTGCCAGCAGCTTAGGGGCTGAGAACACTGAAGCTTTCTTT
cdr3_aa: CASSLGAENTEAFF

v_call: TRBV7-6
d_call: TRBD1
j_call: TRBJ2-7
clone_size: few
cdr3_nt: TGTGCCAGCAGCTTAGCCGGACAGGGAGACGACGAGCAGTACTTC
cdr3_aa: CASSLAGQGDDEQYF

v_call: TRBV5-1
d_call: -
j_call: TRBJ1-2
clone_size: few
cdr3_nt: TGCGCCAGCAGCCCGAACCCGGCCAACTATGGCTACACCTTC
cdr3_aa: CASSPNPANYGYTF

v_call: TRBV9
d_call: -
j_call: TRBJ2-1
clone_size: few
cdr3_nt: TGTGCCAGCAGCGTAGCTGGAGACAATGAGCAGTTCTTC
cdr3_aa: CASSVAGDNEQFF

v_call: TRBV29-1
d_call: TRBD1
j_call: TRBJ1-2
clone_size: few
cdr3_nt: TGCAGCGTTTTTTCGGGACAGGATAACTATGGCTACACCTTC
cdr3_aa: CSVFSGQDNYGYTF

v_call: TRBV7-9
d_call: -
j_call: TRBJ2-3
clone_size: few
cdr3_nt: TGTGCCAGCAGCTTAGCTGGCGGAAGCACAGATACGCAGTATTTT
cdr3_aa: CASSLAGGSTDTQYF

v_call: TRBV9
d_call: -
j_call: TRBJ2-7
clone_size: -
cdr3_nt: TGTGCCAGCAGCGTAGGGGATCCGGGCCCGGAGGAGCAGTACTTC
cdr3_aa: CASSVGDPGPEEQYF